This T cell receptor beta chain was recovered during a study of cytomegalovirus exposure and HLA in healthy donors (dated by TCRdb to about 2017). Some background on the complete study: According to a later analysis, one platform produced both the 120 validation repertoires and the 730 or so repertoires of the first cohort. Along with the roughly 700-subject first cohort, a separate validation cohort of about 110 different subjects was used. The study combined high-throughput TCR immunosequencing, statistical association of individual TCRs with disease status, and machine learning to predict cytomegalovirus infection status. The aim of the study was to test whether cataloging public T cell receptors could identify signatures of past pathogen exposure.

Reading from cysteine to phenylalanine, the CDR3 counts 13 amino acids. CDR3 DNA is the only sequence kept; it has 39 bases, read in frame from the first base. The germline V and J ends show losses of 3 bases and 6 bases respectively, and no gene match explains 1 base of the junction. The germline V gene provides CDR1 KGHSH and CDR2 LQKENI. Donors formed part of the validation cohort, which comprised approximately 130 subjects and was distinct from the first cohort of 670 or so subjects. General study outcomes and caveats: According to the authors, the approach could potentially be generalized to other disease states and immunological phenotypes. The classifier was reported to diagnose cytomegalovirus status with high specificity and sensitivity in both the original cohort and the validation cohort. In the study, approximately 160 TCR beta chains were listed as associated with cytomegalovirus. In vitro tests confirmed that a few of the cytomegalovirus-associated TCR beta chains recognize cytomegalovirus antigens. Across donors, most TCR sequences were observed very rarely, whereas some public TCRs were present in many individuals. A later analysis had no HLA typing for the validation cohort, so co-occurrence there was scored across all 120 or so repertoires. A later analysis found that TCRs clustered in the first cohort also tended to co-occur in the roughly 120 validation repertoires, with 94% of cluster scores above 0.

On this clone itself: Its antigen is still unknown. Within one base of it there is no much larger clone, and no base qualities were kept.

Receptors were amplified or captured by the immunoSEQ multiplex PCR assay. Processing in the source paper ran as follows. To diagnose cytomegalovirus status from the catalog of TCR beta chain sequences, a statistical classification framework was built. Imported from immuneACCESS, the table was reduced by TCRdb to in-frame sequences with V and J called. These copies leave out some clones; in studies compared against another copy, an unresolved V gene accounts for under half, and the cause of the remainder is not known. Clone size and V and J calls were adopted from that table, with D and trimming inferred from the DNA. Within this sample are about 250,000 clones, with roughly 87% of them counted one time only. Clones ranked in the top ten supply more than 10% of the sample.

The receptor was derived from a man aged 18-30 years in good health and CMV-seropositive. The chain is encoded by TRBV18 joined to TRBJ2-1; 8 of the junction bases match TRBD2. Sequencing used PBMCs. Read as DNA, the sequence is TGTGCCAGCTCACCCAGCGGGAGCAATGAGCAGTTCTTC. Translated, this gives CASSPSGSNEQFF.